This T cell receptor beta chain was sequenced during a study of T cell responses to AZD1222 COVID-19 vaccine. Study-level results: Sampled repertoires all dated from after the peak T cell response. The donor group comprised mostly white British people and more females; the analysis possibly underestimated clonal diversity. Spike was spanned by vaccine-associated CD4 TCRs, which were dominant at 160-218 and 743-854.

This clone has only a few counts. The target antigen is unknown. Method: immunoSEQ multiplex PCR; TCRdb's copy keeps in-frame clones and lacks some. The profile shows approximately 71,000 clones, 85% to 90% of them singletons. The source was peripheral blood, collected on day 0 of AZD1222 vaccination. The sequence derives from an adult in good health.

CDR3 coding DNA: TGTGCCAGCAGTGCCACAGACTACGAGCAGTACTTC. Its translation is CASSATDYEQYF. The chain is built from TRBV6-2 or TRBV6-3 and TRBJ2-7; D gene ambiguous. V was cut by 5 bases and J by 3 bases, with 8 bases left in between. Germline V CDR1 and CDR2: MNHEY, SVGEGT. There are 12 residues in the CDR3.